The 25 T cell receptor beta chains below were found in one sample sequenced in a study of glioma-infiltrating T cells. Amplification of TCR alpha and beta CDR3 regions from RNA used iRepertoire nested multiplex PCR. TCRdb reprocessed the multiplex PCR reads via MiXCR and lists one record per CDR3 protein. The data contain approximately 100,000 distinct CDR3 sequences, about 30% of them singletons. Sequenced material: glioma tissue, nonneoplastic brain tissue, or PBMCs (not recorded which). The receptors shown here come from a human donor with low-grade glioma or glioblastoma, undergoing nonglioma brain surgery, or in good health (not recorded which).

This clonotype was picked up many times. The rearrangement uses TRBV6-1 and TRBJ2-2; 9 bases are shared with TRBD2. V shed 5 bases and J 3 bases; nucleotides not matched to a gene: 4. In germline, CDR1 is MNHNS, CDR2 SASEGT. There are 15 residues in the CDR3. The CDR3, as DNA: TGTGCCAGCAGTATGGGACTAGCCGACACCGGGGAGCTGTTTTTT. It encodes CASSMGLADTGELFF.

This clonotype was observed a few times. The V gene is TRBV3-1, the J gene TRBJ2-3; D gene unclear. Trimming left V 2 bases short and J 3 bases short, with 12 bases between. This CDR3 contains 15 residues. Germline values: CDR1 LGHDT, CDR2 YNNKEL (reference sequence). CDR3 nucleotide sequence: TGTGCCAGCAGCCAATCGAGTTCGGTTACAGATACGCAGTATTTT. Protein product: CASSQSSSVTDTQYF.

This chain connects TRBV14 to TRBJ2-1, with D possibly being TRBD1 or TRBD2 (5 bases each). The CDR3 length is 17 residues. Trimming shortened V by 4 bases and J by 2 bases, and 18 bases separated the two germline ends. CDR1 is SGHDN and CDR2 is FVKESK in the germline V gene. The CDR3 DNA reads TGTGCCAGCAGCCGGTTTAGGGGACCGCGACCCTACAATGAGCAGTTCTTC. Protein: CASSRFRGPRPYNEQFF.

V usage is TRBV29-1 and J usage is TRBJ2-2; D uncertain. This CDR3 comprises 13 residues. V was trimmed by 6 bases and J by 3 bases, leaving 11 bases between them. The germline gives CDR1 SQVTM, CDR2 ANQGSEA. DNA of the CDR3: TGCAGCGTGATGCAGCAATACACCGGGGAGCTGTTTTTT. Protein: CSVMQQYTGELFF.

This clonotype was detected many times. The chain's CDR3 is CASRTGGTYEQYF. The DNA for the CDR3 is TGTGCCAGCAGGACAGGGGGGACCTACGAGCAGTACTTC. V gene TRBV6-1 combines with J gene TRBJ2-7, with 9 bases identical to TRBD1. The CDR3 contains 13 residues. Germline CDR1 and CDR2: MNHNS and SASEGT. Trimming at V came to 6 bases and at J to 2 bases, leaving 2 bases not matched to a gene.

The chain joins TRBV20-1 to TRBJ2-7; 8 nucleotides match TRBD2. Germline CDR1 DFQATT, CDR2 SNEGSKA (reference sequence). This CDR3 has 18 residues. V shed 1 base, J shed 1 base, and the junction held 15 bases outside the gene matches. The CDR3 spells CSARGIGRSGGPSYEQYF. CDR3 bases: TGCAGTGCTAGAGGTATCGGTCGGAGCGGGGGACCGTCCTACGAGCAGTACTTC.

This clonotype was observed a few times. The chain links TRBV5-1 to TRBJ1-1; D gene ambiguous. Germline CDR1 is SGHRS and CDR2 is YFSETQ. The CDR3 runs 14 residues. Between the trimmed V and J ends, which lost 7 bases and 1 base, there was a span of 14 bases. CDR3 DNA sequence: TGCGCCAGCGCCTTCAACCTACAGAACACTGAAGCTTTCTTT. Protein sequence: CASAFNLQNTEAFF.

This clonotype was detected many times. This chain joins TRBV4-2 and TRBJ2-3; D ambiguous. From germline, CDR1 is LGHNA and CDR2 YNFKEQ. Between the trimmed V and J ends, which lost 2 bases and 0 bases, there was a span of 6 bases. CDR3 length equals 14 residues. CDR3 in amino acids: CASSQLGSTDTQYF. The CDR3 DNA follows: TGTGCCAGCAGCCAACTAGGGAGCACAGATACGCAGTATTTT.

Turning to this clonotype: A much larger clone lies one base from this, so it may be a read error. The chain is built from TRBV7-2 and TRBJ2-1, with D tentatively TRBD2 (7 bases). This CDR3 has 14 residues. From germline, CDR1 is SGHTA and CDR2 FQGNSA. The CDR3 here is CVSSARRGQGEQFF. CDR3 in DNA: TGTGTCAGCAGCGCACGGCGGGGGCAAGGTGAGCAGTTCTTC. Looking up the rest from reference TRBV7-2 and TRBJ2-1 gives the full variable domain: GAGVSQSPSNKVTEKGKDVELRCDPISGHTALYWYRQSLGQGLEFLIYFQGNSAPDKSGLPSDRFSAERTGGSVSTLTIQRTQQEDSAVYLCVSSARRGQGEQFFGPGTRLTVL.

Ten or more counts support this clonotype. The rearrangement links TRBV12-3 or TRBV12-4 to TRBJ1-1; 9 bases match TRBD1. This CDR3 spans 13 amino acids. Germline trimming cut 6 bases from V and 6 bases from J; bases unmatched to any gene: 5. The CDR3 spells CASRMGQGAEAFF. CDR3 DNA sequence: TGTGCCAGCAGGATGGGACAGGGCGCTGAAGCTTTCTTT.

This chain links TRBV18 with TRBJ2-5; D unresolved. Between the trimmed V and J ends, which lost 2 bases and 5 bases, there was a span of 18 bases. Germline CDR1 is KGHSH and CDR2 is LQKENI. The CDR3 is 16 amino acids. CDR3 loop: CASSPSPNPSIETQYF. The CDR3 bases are TGTGCCAGCTCACCATCGCCCAATCCAAGTATCGAGACCCAGTACTTC.

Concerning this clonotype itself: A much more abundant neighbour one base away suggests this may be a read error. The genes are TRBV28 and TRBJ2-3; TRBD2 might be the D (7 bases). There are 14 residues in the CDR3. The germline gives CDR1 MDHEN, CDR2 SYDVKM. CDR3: CASSWGGDTDAQYF. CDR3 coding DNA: TGTGCCAGCAGTTGGGGGGGGGACACAGATGCGCAGTATTTT.

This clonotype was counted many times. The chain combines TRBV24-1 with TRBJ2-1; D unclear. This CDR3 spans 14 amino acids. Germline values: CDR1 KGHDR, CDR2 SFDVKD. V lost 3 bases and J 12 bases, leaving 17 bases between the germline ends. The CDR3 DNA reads TGTGCCACCAGTGATCCACATTCAGAGAGAAGGCAGTTCTTC. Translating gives CATSDPHSERRQFF.

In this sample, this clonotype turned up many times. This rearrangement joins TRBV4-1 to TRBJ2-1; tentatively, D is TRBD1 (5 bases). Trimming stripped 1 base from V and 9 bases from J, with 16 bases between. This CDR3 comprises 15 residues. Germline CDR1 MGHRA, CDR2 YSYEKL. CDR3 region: CASSQAGSGAIEQFF. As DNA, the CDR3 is TGCGCCAGCAGCCAAGCCGGAAGTGGGGCCATTGAGCAGTTCTTC.

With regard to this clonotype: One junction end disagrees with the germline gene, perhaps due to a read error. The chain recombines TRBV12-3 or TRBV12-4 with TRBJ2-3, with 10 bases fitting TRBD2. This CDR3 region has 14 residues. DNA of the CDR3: TGTGCCGGCAGTTCGGGACTAGCGTCAGATACGCAGTATTTT. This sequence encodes CAGSSGLASDTQYF.

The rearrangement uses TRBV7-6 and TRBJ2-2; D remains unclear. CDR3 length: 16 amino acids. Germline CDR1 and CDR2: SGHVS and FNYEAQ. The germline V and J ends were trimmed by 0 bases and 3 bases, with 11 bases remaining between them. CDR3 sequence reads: CASSLALPADTGELFF. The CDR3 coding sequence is TGTGCCAGCAGCTTAGCGCTACCGGCTGACACCGGGGAGCTGTTTTTT. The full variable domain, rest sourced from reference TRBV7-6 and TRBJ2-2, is GAGVSQSPRYKVTKRGQDVALRCDPISGHVSLYWYRQALGQGPEFLTYFNYEAQQDKSGLPNDRFSAERPEGSISTLTIQRTEQRDSAMYRCASSLALPADTGELFFGEGSRLTVL.

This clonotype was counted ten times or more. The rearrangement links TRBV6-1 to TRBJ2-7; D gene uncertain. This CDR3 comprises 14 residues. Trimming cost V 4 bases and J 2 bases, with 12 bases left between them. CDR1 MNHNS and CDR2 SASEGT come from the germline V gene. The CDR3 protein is CASSGSTDPYEQYF. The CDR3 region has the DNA TGTGCCAGCAGTGGGTCAACAGACCCCTACGAGCAGTACTTC.

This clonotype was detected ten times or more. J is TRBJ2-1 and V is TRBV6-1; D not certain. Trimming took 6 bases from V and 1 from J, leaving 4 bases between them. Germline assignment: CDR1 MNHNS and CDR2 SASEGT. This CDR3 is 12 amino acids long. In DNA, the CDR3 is TGTGCCAGCAGCCTATCCTACAATGAGCAGTTCTTC. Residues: CASSLSYNEQFF.

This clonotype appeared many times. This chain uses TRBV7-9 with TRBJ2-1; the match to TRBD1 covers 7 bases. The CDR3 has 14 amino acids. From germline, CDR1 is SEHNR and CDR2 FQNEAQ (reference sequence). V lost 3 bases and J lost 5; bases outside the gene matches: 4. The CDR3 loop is CASSLDRSDNEQFF. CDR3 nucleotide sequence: TGTGCCAGCAGCTTGGACAGGAGCGACAATGAGCAGTTCTTC.

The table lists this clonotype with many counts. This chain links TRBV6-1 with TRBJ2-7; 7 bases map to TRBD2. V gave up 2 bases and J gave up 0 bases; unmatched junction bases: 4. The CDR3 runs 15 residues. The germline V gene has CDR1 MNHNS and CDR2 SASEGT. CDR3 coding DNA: TGTGCCAGCAGTGAATCTCGGGACTACTCCTACGAGCAGTACTTC. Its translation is CASSESRDYSYEQYF.

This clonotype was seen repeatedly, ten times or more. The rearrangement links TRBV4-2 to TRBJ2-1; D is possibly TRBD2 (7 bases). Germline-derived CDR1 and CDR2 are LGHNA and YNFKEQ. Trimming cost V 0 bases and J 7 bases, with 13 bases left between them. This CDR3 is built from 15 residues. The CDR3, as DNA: TGTGCCAGCAGCCAAGATCGGAGGGGGGGTAATGAGCAGTTCTTC. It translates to CASSQDRRGGNEQFF.

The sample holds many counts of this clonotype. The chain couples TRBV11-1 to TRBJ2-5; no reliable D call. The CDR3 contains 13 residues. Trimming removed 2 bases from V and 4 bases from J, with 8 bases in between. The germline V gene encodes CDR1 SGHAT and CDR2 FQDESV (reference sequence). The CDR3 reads CASSLTPGETQYF. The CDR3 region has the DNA TGTGCCAGCAGCTTAACACCAGGAGAGACCCAGTACTTC.

CDR3 residues: CASSRRSSYEQYF. In nucleotides, the CDR3 is TGTGCCAGTAGTCGTCGGAGCTCCTACGAGCAGTACTTC. This sequence joins TRBV19 and TRBJ2-7; D gene ambiguous. The CDR3 loop spans 13 amino acids. The V gene lost 5 bases and the J gene lost 0 bases, with 8 bases spanning the gap. The germline V gene has CDR1 LNHDA and CDR2 SQIVND (reference sequence).

DNA of the CDR3: TGTGCCAGCAGCGTAGCAGGTCGAAGGGATCGGGATGAGCAGTTCTTC. Translating it yields CASSVAGRRDRDEQFF. V gene TRBV9 combines with J gene TRBJ2-1; D ambiguous. CDR1 and CDR2 (germline): SGDLS, YYNGEE. The CDR3 covers 16 residues. V lost 0 bases and J 8 bases, leaving 18 bases between the germline ends.

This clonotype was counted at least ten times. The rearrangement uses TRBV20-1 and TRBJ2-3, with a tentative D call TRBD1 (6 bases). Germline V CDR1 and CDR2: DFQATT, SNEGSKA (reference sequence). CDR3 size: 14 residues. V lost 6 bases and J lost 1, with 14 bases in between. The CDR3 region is CSAIGQLGTDTQYF. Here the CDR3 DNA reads TGCAGTGCAATCGGACAGCTCGGCACAGATACGCAGTATTTT.